The 10 T cell receptor beta chains below come from one sample, sequenced in a study of blood T cell repertoires in COVID-19. This table comes from immunoSEQ multiplex PCR, and its TCRdb copy is limited to in-frame clones, with some not included. Counted here are about 120,000 clones, over 80% occurring once; the ten biggest clones make up 0.8% to 0.9%. The sample comprised peripheral blood. The receptor source for this set is a woman aged 70-85 years with acute or convalescent COVID-19.

The genes are TRBV3-1 (or the pseudogene TRBV3-2) and TRBJ2-7; D possibly corresponds to TRBD2 (6 bases). V was cut by 2 bases and J by 4 bases, with 9 bases left in between. The germline CDR1 and CDR2 sequences are LGHDT and YNNKEL (reference sequence). There are 13 residues in the CDR3. CDR3 DNA: TGTGCCAGCAGCCAACTACTAGCTTACGAGCAGTACTTC. This encodes CASSQLLAYEQYF.

The rearrangement uses TRBV9 and TRBJ1-6, with 7 bases lining up with TRBD1. The CDR3 has 17 residues. The V gene's germline CDR1 is SGDLS and CDR2 YYNGEE. Trimming cost V 2 bases and J 0 bases; bases outside gene matches: 5. DNA of the CDR3: TGTGCCAGCAGCGTCTCGGACAGGAGCTCCTATAATTCACCCCTCCACTTT. Protein: CASSVSDRSSYNSPLHF.

The chain combines TRBV19 with TRBJ1-5; D gene unclear. From germline, CDR1 is LNHDA and CDR2 SQIVND (reference sequence). Trimming took off 3 bases at V and 3 bases at J, with 9 bases between the two ends. The CDR3 has 14 residues. CDR3 in DNA: TGTGCCAGTAGTATGGTGAGGGACAATCAGCCCCAGCATTTT. It encodes CASSMVRDNQPQHF.

V and J are TRBV19 and TRBJ1-4; no definite D call. The CDR3 contains 15 residues. Trimming stripped 5 bases from V and 4 bases from J, with 14 bases between. Germline values: CDR1 LNHDA, CDR2 SQIVND (reference sequence). The CDR3 reads CASSLNPGGNEKLFF. The DNA for the CDR3 is TGTGCCAGTAGTCTCAACCCAGGAGGTAATGAAAAACTGTTTTTT. The full variable domain, rest sourced from reference TRBV19 and TRBJ1-4, is DGGITQSPKYLFRKEGQNVTLSCEQNLNHDAMYWYRQDPGQGLRLIYYSQIVNDFQKGDIAEGYSVSREKKESFPLTVTSAQKNPTAFYLCASSLNPGGNEKLFFGSGTQLSVL.

This clone occurred once. This rearrangement joins TRBV9 to TRBJ2-3; possibly TRBD2 for D (5 bases). This CDR3 spans 14 amino acids. The V gene's germline CDR1 is SGDLS and CDR2 YYNGEE. V lost 4 bases to trimming and J lost 2 bases, with 11 bases between them. CDR3 protein: CASSTSSFTDTQYF. The DNA of the CDR3 is TGTGCCAGCAGCACTAGTAGCTTCACAGATACGCAGTATTTT.

The gene calls are TRBV7-9 and TRBJ1-3; D is ambiguous. The V gene's germline CDR1 is SEHNR and CDR2 FQNEAQ (reference sequence). With 5 bases removed from V and 3 bases from J, the gap between germline ends came to 14 bases. The CDR3 is 15 residues long. This chain's CDR3 is CASSLGALDGNTIYF. The CDR3 DNA follows: TGTGCCAGCAGCCTCGGAGCCCTAGATGGAAACACCATATATTTT.

The rearrangement uses TRBV14 and TRBJ1-1; D is uncertain. CDR1 is SGHDN, CDR2 FVKESK, per germline. Deletions cut 4 bases from V and 4 bases from J, with 22 bases between. CDR3 length: 17 amino acids. The CDR3 spells CASSPRGPGRLVTEAFF. In DNA, the CDR3 is TGTGCCAGCAGCCCCCGAGGGCCAGGAAGGTTGGTCACTGAAGCTTTCTTT.

The chain has TRBV18 and TRBJ1-2; 10 bases agree with TRBD1. This CDR3 spans 16 amino acids. CDR1 is KGHSH and CDR2 is LQKENI in the germline V gene. V was clipped by 1 base and J by 7 bases; unmatched bases: 9. The CDR3 here is CASSPRPPGTGVGYTF. The CDR3 DNA reads TGTGCCAGCTCACCACGACCCCCCGGGACAGGGGTTGGCTACACCTTC.

CDR3 coding DNA: TGTGCCAGCAACGGGGGGCGAAACCCCTACGAGCAGTACTTC. Translated: CASNGGRNPYEQYF. The gene calls are TRBV28 and TRBJ2-7; possible D gene TRBD2, 7 bases. The ends were cut back, 7 bases at V and 2 bases at J, with 15 bases in the middle. From germline, CDR1 is MDHEN and CDR2 SYDVKM. The CDR3 extends over 14 amino acids.

The rearrangement links TRBV29-1 to TRBJ2-5, with a possible D match to TRBD1 (5 bases). Trimming removed 4 bases at V and 4 bases at J, with 13 bases between. From germline, CDR1 is SQVTM and CDR2 ANQGSEA. The CDR3 has 13 amino acids. The CDR3 loop reads CSVVRGSIETQYF. In DNA, the CDR3 is TGCAGCGTTGTAAGGGGCAGTATAGAGACCCAGTACTTC. The full variable domain, completed using reference TRBV29-1 and TRBJ2-5, is SAVISQKPSRDICQRGTSLTIQCQVDSQVTMMFWYRQQPGQSLTLIATANQGSEATYESGFVIDKFPISRPNLTFSTLTVSNMSPEDSSIYLCSVVRGSIETQYFGPGTRLLVL.